The 9 T cell receptor beta chains below all came from one sample that was sequenced in a study of shared clonotypes between healthy human individuals. Clones were read by immunoSEQ multiplex PCR, and TCRdb kept only the in-frame ones, dropping some. The sample shows more than 1 million clones, around 78% of them seen only once. Specimen: memory CD4+ T cells from PBMCs. Stated subset: CD45RA-negative fraction. These receptors all stem from a man between 18 and 29 years old in good health. Some clones in this sample may be carry-over from other donors' samples.

The V gene is TRBV9, the J gene TRBJ2-6; no reliable D call. There are 16 residues in the CDR3. In germline, CDR1 is SGDLS, CDR2 YYNGEE. V was clipped by 0 bases and J by 4 bases, with 11 bases between them. CDR3 loop: CASSVASRHGANVLTF. Here the CDR3 DNA reads TGTGCCAGCAGCGTAGCCTCGCGTCACGGGGCCAACGTCCTGACTTTC. Supplemented by reference TRBV9 and TRBJ2-6, the full variable domain reads DSGVTQTPKHLITATGQRVTLRCSPRSGDLSVYWYQQSLDQGLQFLIQYYNGEERAKGNILERFSAQQFPDLHSELNLSSLELGDSALYFCASSVASRHGANVLTFGAGSRLTVL.

The J gene is TRBJ1-5, the V gene TRBV6-1; D is undetermined. This CDR3 contains 13 residues. In germline, CDR1 is MNHNS, CDR2 SASEGT. V lost 3 bases and J 3 bases, leaving 6 bases between the germline ends. The CDR3 region is CASSEQVNQPQHF. As DNA, the CDR3 is TGTGCCAGCAGTGAGCAGGTCAATCAGCCCCAGCATTTT.

The rearrangement uses TRBV5-4 and TRBJ2-2; no firm D call. This CDR3 region has 13 residues. The V and J ends lost 6 bases and 0 bases respectively, with 6 bases between them. Germline V CDR1 and CDR2: SGHNT, YYREEE (reference sequence). This chain's CDR3 is CASKDPNTGELFF. CDR3 DNA sequence: TGTGCCAGCAAAGATCCGAACACCGGGGAGCTGTTTTTT.

This chain uses TRBV29-1 with TRBJ1-2, with a possible D match to TRBD1 (5 bases). Trimming stripped 6 bases from V and 7 bases from J, with 12 bases between. This CDR3 spans 11 amino acids. In germline, CDR1 is SQVTM, CDR2 ANQGSEA. The CDR3 DNA reads as TGCAGCGTGGGGGTTGAGGGTGGCTACACCTTC. Its protein product is CSVGVEGGYTF.

With regard to this clone: This may stem from a read error, because a much larger clone lies one nucleotide away. Other nucleotide sequences in the sample specify the same CDR3. This chain connects TRBV6-6 to TRBJ1-5; D uncertain. The CDR3 runs 12 residues. CDR1 is MNHNY, CDR2 SVGAGI, per germline (reference sequence). The V end was cut by 6 bases, the J end by 5 bases, with 8 bases between. DNA of the CDR3: TGTGCCAGCAGGGAGGGTGATCAGCCCCAGCATTTT. As protein: CASREGDQPQHF.

CDR3 protein: CASSPRVGGGPRETQYF. CDR3 coding DNA: TGTGCCAGTAGTCCCCGGGTAGGGGGAGGGCCTAGGGAGACCCAGTACTTC. The chain combines TRBV19 with TRBJ2-5; a weak D match, TRBD2 (7 bases). This CDR3 comprises 17 residues. Per the germline V gene, CDR1 is LNHDA and CDR2 is SQIVND (reference sequence). Trimming left V 5 bases short and J 5 bases short, with 24 bases between. The complete variable domain, with remaining parts taken from reference TRBV19 and TRBJ2-5, reads DGGITQSPKYLFRKEGQNVTLSCEQNLNHDAMYWYRQDPGQGLRLIYYSQIVNDFQKGDIAEGYSVSREKKESFPLTVTSAQKNPTAFYLCASSPRVGGGPRETQYFGPGTRLLVL.

The V gene is TRBV9, the J gene TRBJ2-1; D possibly corresponds to TRBD2 (6 bases). V was pared by 0 bases and J by 3 bases, with 16 bases between. The CDR3 totals 17 residues. CDR1 is SGDLS, CDR2 YYNGEE, per germline. This CDR3 is CASSVDVGGRIYNEQFF. The CDR3 nucleotides are TGTGCCAGCAGCGTAGACGTCGGAGGGAGGATCTACAATGAGCAGTTCTTC.

The rearrangement joins TRBV15 to TRBJ1-5, with D unresolved. Germline V gene data show CDR1 as LNHNV and CDR2 as YYDKDF (reference sequence). The CDR3 is 17 residues long. Between the trimmed V and J ends, which lost 0 bases and 13 bases, there was a span of 25 bases. CDR3 nucleotides: TGTGCCACCAGCAGAGATAGCACAGTCGTTTCTATATCCACGCAGCATTTT. Amino acid sequence: CATSRDSTVVSISTQHF. The variable domain in full, completed from reference TRBV15 and TRBJ1-5, reads DAMVIQNPRYQVTQFGKPVTLSCSQTLNHNVMYWYQQKSSQAPKLLFHYYDKDFNNEADTPDNFQSRRPNTSFCFLDIRSPGLGDTAMYLCATSRDSTVVSISTQHFGDGTRLSIL.

In its sample, this clone was seen once. At the DNA level, this CDR3 is encoded by other sequences in the same sample as well. V and J are TRBV18 and TRBJ2-7, with 9 bases that match TRBD1. Germline V CDR1 and CDR2: KGHSH, LQKENI. The CDR3 has 14 residues. Unmatched junction bases numbered 2, after V lost 3 bases and J lost 2 bases. The CDR3 region is CASSPGTGTYEQYF. The CDR3 DNA reads TGTGCCAGCTCACCGGGGACAGGGACCTACGAGCAGTACTTC.